This is a list of T cell receptor beta chains from one sample in a study of T cells in Graves' hyperthyroidism and ophthalmopathy. TCRdb independently ran MiXCR on the multiplex PCR reads; one entry per CDR3 protein. The sample contains roughly 380,000 distinct CDR3 sequences, about 15% of which appear only once. Sequenced material: blood. The receptors were gathered from a woman aged 60-75 years with Graves' hyperthyroidism. Each CDR3 is given with its conserved first and last residue. A D gene is named only where the DNA matches it firmly. Expanded clones get a size class; other rows say once, few or many, or leave the size out.

size,length,V,J,D,CDR3,DNA
many,17,TRBV19,TRBJ2-1,TRBD1,CASSTTGPLSSYNEQFF,TGTGCCAGTAGTACGACAGGGCCTCTAAGCTCCTACAATGAGCAGTTCTTC
many,12,TRBV5-1,TRBJ2-3,-,CASSSEGDTQYF,TGCGCCAGCAGCTCGGAAGGAGATACGCAGTATTTT
many,11,TRBV11-3,TRBJ2-1,-,CASSLKDEQFF,TGTGCCAGCAGCTTAAAGGATGAGCAGTTCTTC
few,15,TRBV18,TRBJ2-2,-,CASSPGTQNTGELFF,TGTGCCAGCTCTCCCGGGACACAGAACACCGGGGAGCTGTTTTTT
-,12,TRBV7-9,TRBJ2-7,-,CASSSDIYEQYF,TGTGCCAGCAGCTCCGACATCTACGAGCAGTACTTC
-,16,TRBV4-1,TRBJ2-1,-,CASSQSQLRSYNEQFF,TGCGCCAGCAGCCAGTCACAGTTACGCTCCTACAATGAGCAGTTCTTC
many,14,TRBV2,TRBJ2-2,-,CASRGSEGTGELFF,TGTGCCAGCAGGGGGTCCGAGGGGACCGGGGAGCTGTTTTTT
many,14,TRBV28,TRBJ1-1,TRBD1,CASSKDRDHTEAFF,TGTGCCAGCAGTAAGGACAGGGATCACACTGAAGCTTTCTTT
many,16,TRBV7-9,TRBJ1-2,TRBD1,CASSLAGQGAYYGYTF,TGTGCCAGCAGCTTAGCGGGACAGGGGGCTTACTATGGCTACACCTTC
many,14,TRBV10-3,TRBJ2-7,TRBD2,CAISGRTSTYEQYF,TGTGCCATCAGTGGTCGGACTAGCACCTACGAGCAGTACTTC
many,15,TRBV18,TRBJ1-3,-,CASSPPRTAGNTIYF,TGTGCCAGCTCACCACCTCGTACGGCTGGAAACACCATATATTTT
many,14,TRBV7-2,TRBJ2-7,-,CASSPMEGTYEQYF,TGTGCCAGCAGCCCTATGGAGGGAACCTACGAGCAGTACTTC
many,14,TRBV28,TRBJ2-7,TRBD1,CASSTGDPSYEQYF,TGTGCCAGCAGTACAGGGGACCCCTCCTACGAGCAGTACTTC
many,16,TRBV6-1,TRBJ2-5,-,CASRGGQATWEGTQYF,TGTGCCAGCAGGGGGGGACAAGCGACCTGGGAGGGGACCCAGTACTTC
many,13,TRBV2,TRBJ2-1,-,CASSSGTYNEQFF,TGTGCCAGCAGTTCCGGGACCTACAATGAGCAGTTCTTC
-,13,TRBV10-3,TRBJ1-6,TRBD1,CAIKTGGNSPLHF,TGTGCCATCAAAACAGGGGGGAATTCACCCCTCCACTTT
-,17,TRBV12-3/TRBV12-4,TRBJ2-1,TRBD2,CASRGLAGGKKYNEQFF,TGTGCCAGCAGGGGACTAGCGGGAGGGAAAAAATACAATGAGCAGTTCTTC
many,14,TRBV11-2,TRBJ2-7,-,CASSLQVRSYEQYF,TGTGCCAGCAGCTTACAGGTTCGCTCCTACGAGCAGTACTTC
many,12,TRBV30,TRBJ2-1,-,CAWGGYNNEQFF,TGTGCCTGGGGGGGGTATAACAATGAGCAGTTCTTC
-,17,TRBV6-1,TRBJ2-6,-,CASRGLWPSSGANVLTF,TGTGCCAGCAGGGGGCTGTGGCCGAGCTCTGGGGCCAACGTCCTGACTTTC
many,15,TRBV7-9,TRBJ2-5,TRBD2,CASSLVSSGKETQYF,TGTGCCAGCAGCTTAGTTTCTAGCGGGAAAGAGACCCAGTACTTC
few,17,TRBV19,TRBJ1-1,-,CASSVNRVSLGNTEAFF,TGTGCCAGTAGTGTAAACAGGGTTAGTTTGGGGAACACTGAAGCTTTCTTT
many,14,TRBV29-1,TRBJ2-7,-,CSVEDGGESYEQYF,TGCAGCGTTGAAGATGGGGGTGAGTCCTACGAGCAGTACTTC
many,15,TRBV18,TRBJ2-1,-,CASSPIISGANEQFF,TGTGCCAGCTCACCGATTATTAGTGGAGCCAATGAGCAGTTCTTC
-,15,TRBV9,TRBJ2-1,TRBD2,CASSVGTRSYNEQFF,TGTGCCAGCAGCGTAGGGACTAGGTCCTACAATGAGCAGTTCTTC
-,16,TRBV5-1,TRBJ2-5,TRBD1,CASSSAGTGAQETQYF,TGCGCCAGCAGCTCAGCCGGGACAGGGGCACAAGAGACCCAGTACTTC
-,18,TRBV3-1,TRBJ2-2,-,CASSQEGVGRRNTGELFF,TGTGCCAGCAGCCAAGAGGGAGTGGGGAGACGGAACACCGGGGAGCTGTTTTTT
many,15,TRBV6-5,TRBJ2-7,TRBD2,CASSYSSGRVYEQYF,TGTGCCAGCAGTTACTCTAGCGGGAGAGTCTACGAGCAGTACTTC
many,15,TRBV20-1,TRBJ1-5,-,CSARDKGRPHQPQHF,TGCAGTGCTAGAGATAAAGGCAGACCACATCAGCCCCAGCATTTT
-,15,TRBV19,TRBJ2-3,-,CASSLEGTQAGTQYF,TGTGCCAGTAGCCTGGAAGGGACCCAGGCGGGGACGCAGTATTTT
many,13,TRBV7-2,TRBJ1-4,-,CASSFQGDEKLFF,TGTGCCAGCAGCTTTCAGGGAGATGAAAAACTGTTTTTT
-,15,TRBV10-2,TRBJ2-1,TRBD2,CASRLAGESYNKQFF,TGCGCCAGCAGACTAGCGGGAGAATCCTACAATAAGCAGTTCTTC
many,16,TRBV11-3,TRBJ2-1,-,CASSFGGGSSYNEQFF,TGTGCCAGCAGCTTCGGCGGAGGAAGCTCCTACAATGAGCAGTTCTTC
many,15,TRBV4-1,TRBJ1-1,-,CASSQDARPNTEAFF,TGCGCCAGCAGCCAAGATGCCAGGCCTAACACTGAAGCTTTCTTT
many,16,TRBV9,TRBJ1-2,-,CASSVATGGDAYGYTF,TGTGCCAGCAGCGTAGCTACTGGGGGGGATGCCTATGGCTACACCTTC
many,14,TRBV11-2,TRBJ2-3,-,CANSLVDPTDTQYF,TGTGCCAACAGCTTAGTCGACCCCACAGATACGCAGTATTTT
many,14,TRBV29-1,TRBJ2-7,-,CSALRDWPSYEQYF,TGCAGCGCCCTCCGGGACTGGCCTTCCTACGAGCAGTACTTC
-,17,TRBV19,TRBJ2-2,TRBD1,CASSNGQGILNTGELFF,TGTGCCAGTAGTAATGGACAGGGGATCTTAAACACCGGGGAGCTGTTTTTT
many,18,TRBV20-1,TRBJ1-6,-,CSARFGGPGSSYNSPLHF,TGCAGTGCTAGATTCGGAGGTCCAGGGAGCTCCTATAATTCACCCCTCCACTTT
many,14,TRBV18,TRBJ2-3,-,CASSPRRGSDTQYF,TGTGCCAGCTCACCAAGGAGGGGGTCAGATACGCAGTATTTT
-,14,TRBV9,TRBJ1-2,-,CASSVEGRDYGYTF,TGTGCCAGCAGCGTAGAGGGTAGGGACTATGGCTACACCTTC
many,14,TRBV29-1,TRBJ1-2,TRBD1,CSVELQGDNYGYTF,TGCAGCGTTGAATTACAGGGGGATAACTATGGCTACACCTTC
many,13,TRBV20-1,TRBJ1-1,-,CSASRPGITEAFF,TGCAGTGCTTCTCGCCCAGGGATCACTGAAGCTTTCTTT
-,15,TRBV6-4,TRBJ2-5,-,CASSDHRDGKETQYF,TGTGCCAGCAGTGACCACCGGGACGGCAAAGAGACCCAGTACTTC